The 3 T cell receptor beta chains given below trace back to one sample, sequenced in a study of shared clonotypes between healthy human individuals. Using immunoSEQ multiplex PCR, the repertoire was profiled, and TCRdb retains in-frame clones only, with some absent. The sample shows about 490,000 clones, over 60% of them seen only once. The sequenced material came from PBMCs. All receptors derive from a woman aged 40 to 50 in good health. Some clones in this sample may be carry-over from other donors' samples.

With regard to this clone: A far larger clone is just one base off, so this is likely a read error. The chain has TRBV29-1 and TRBJ1-1; D may be TRBD1 (6 bases). The CDR3 totals 11 residues. The germline V gene has CDR1 SQVTM and CDR2 ANQGSEA. V was pared by 4 bases and J by 3 bases, with 6 bases between. The CDR3 protein is CSVAGDTEAFF. DNA of the CDR3: TGCAGCGTTGCAGGGGACACTGAAGCTTTCTTT. Full variable domain (outside the CDR3, taken from reference TRBV29-1 and TRBJ1-1): SAVISQKPSRDICQRGTSLTIQCQVDSQVTMMFWYRQQPGQSLTLIATANQGSEATYESGFVIDKFPISRPNLTFSTLTVSNMSPEDSSIYLCSVAGDTEAFFGQGTRLTVV.

The J gene is TRBJ2-7, the V gene TRBV27; no definite D call. In germline, CDR1 is MNHEY, CDR2 SMNVEV (reference sequence). Deletions cut 8 bases from V and 3 bases from J, with 11 bases between. The CDR3 length is 12 residues. The CDR3: CASGWRGYEQYF. Here the CDR3 DNA reads TGTGCCAGCGGTTGGCGAGGCTACGAGCAGTACTTC.

The V gene is TRBV6-5, the J gene TRBJ2-2; D possibly corresponds to TRBD1 (6 bases). Trimming took 0 bases from V and 2 from J, leaving 10 bases between them. Germline V gene data show CDR1 as MNHEY and CDR2 as SVGAGI. The length of the CDR3 is 16 residues. CDR3 nucleotide sequence: TGTGCCAGCAGTTACTCCCGGGGACATAACACCGGGGAGCTGTTTTTT. Protein product: CASSYSRGHNTGELFF.